This T cell receptor beta chain was sequenced for a study of cytomegalovirus exposure and HLA in healthy donors (dated by TCRdb to the late 2010s). A note on the overall study: In an earlier analysis of roughly 590 of the donors, approximately 300 Gb of sequence data and approximately 120 million unique TCR beta sequences from about 180 million T cells were reported. An early release that covered about 600 HLA-typed donors contained around 300 gigabases of sequencing data and 70 million to 100 million unique TCR sequences. Of the approximately 370 genotyped donors, roughly 80% were placed in the genetic ancestry cluster associated with self-reported Caucasian donors. The aim of the study was to test whether cataloging public T cell receptors could identify signatures of past pathogen exposure. The T cell repertoires of 700 or so subjects were profiled by immunosequencing and related to cytomegalovirus serostatus. A separate validation cohort of about 110 different subjects was used in addition to the approximately 640-subject first cohort. High-throughput TCR immunosequencing, statistical association of individual TCRs with disease status, and machine learning were combined to predict cytomegalovirus infection status. A later analysis re-analyzed previously published TCR beta repertoires from 650 to 800 donors and added high-resolution HLA genotyping to study TCR occurrence patterns. In the later analysis, no new phenotypic data were used to find candidate immune exposures; instead, reliance was placed on TCR beta sequences and their occurrence across donors. In an earlier analysis of 500 to 650 of the donors, high-throughput TCR beta sequencing was used to judge whether each TCR beta V gene segment behaved as functional or pseudogenic. Donor age, sex, ethnicity and CMV serostatus were compiled together with the repertoire data. A later genetic analysis used genome-wide SNP genotypes for about 55% of the 666 donors, treating that subset as a discovery cohort. All discovery cohort repertoires had been generated using a single sequencing platform. HLA typing included class I and class II loci at four-digit resolution. Typing coverage differed by locus: A, B, C, DRB1 and DQB1 were typed in roughly 620-630 donors, DQA1 in 522, DPA1 in around 600, and DPB1 in 472. Four to six DR-DQ haplotypes were handled as single units for association and clustering, since linkage in the cohort was strong. On average, approximately 250,000 unique TCR beta nucleotide sequences were sequenced per donor among roughly 430 genotyped donors of the cohort, with 15% to 20% of those sequences being non-productive.

The cohort consisted of 600 or so healthy bone marrow donors. At the time of sampling, every cohort member was nominally healthy, though immune exposures that went unrecorded were likely present. The donor was CMV seropositive and was included in the group of 300 or so seropositive cohort members. Every donor gave a peripheral blood sample, and the peripheral blood mononuclear cells from that sample were used for TCR beta sequencing. The Qiagen DNeasy Blood Extraction Kit was used to extract genomic DNA from the blood cell samples. Only one count was recorded for this clone. Its antigen has not been determined. Per-base quality was not reported, and no clone a single base away is much larger than it. What the study reported, not specific to this receptor: The earlier analysis of around 600 of the donors excluded about 16 rarely observed V segments, including chromosome 9 orphons, because counts were too low. Several of the top co-occurrence clusters appeared to be linked to parvovirus B19, influenza, CMV and Epstein-Barr virus, according to a later analysis. Because the 87-base-pair reads could not distinguish some IMGT-functional V segments, including TRBV6-2 and TRBV6-3, those segments were excluded. In both the original and validation cohorts, the classifier was reported to diagnose cytomegalovirus status with high specificity and sensitivity. Most CMV-associated TCR beta chains appeared to be HLA-restricted in a later analysis, and the HLA associations seemed to be driven largely by CMV exposure. The authors suggested that the approach could potentially be generalized to other disease states and immunological phenotypes. CMV serostatus was the only immune exposure information available for the cohort. Linkage disequilibrium might explain the correlated functional status among segregating V segments, but an unknown experimental factor could not be excluded. Across donors, most TCR sequences were observed very rarely, whereas some public TCRs were present in many individuals. At a false discovery rate of 0.05, a later analysis linked under 20,000 TCR beta sequences to specific HLA alleles. In an earlier analysis of more than 450 of the donors, most TCR beta V segments were observed in productive rearrangements about 87% or about 30% of the time, broadly matching IMGT annotations. The sequencing pipeline was judged likely to have produced a cluster of highly shared sequence variants as a technical artifact. The study listed 164 TCR beta chains as associated with cytomegalovirus. Because HLA typing was unavailable for some donors at each locus, only the typed subset was used in association tests. Compared with equally common non-associated chains, HLA-associated TCR beta chains in a later analysis were more clonally expanded and had lower generation probabilities. In this cohort, only TCR beta chains were sequenced, and detectable features were limited by the absence of alpha or paired-chain data. A few of the identified cytomegalovirus-associated TCR beta chains were confirmed in vitro to be specific for cytomegalovirus antigens. Sequencing depth was assumed to be roughly uniform across donors in the presence/absence analyses, though that assumption may not hold. According to a later genetic analysis, donors in an Asian-associated ancestry cluster had fewer N-insertions in productive TCRs than the roughly 670-donor mean. A further reported finding was that TCR beta sequences accurately predicted the HLA-A and HLA-B alleles for most subjects in the first cohort. Strong co-occurrence of HLA alleles, especially DR and DQ, made assigning TCR associations to individual alleles difficult. A later analysis found that TCR association rates varied across HLA loci, with DRB1 alleles showing the most associated TCRs and HLA-C alleles the fewest. V-gene and J-gene trimming of TCR beta chains was associated with a missense DCLRE1C variant in a later genetic analysis, and the association was replicated in an independent cohort.

The CDR3 runs 14 residues from the cysteine to the phenylalanine. Just CDR3 DNA is preserved here, 42 bases in frame from base 1. Based on the germline V gene (reference sequence), the CDR1 and CDR2 sequences are GTSNPN and SVGIG. The junction carries 16 bases between V and J, which are trimmed by 4 bases and 4 bases respectively. The library was built by means of the immunoSEQ multiplex PCR assay. For the multiplex PCR, a mixture combining 60 forward primers for TCR Vbeta segments and 13 reverse primers for TCR Jbeta segments was used. A multiplex PCR assay on genomic DNA amplified the CDR3 region of rearranged TCR beta genes. The Illumina HiSeq System was used to sequence the amplified TCR beta libraries as 87-base-pair reads. The source study handled its data this way. A later analysis tallied tens of millions of unique TCR beta chains across the 600 to 700 repertoires, and about 10 million of those chains were shared by two or more donors. Raw reads were error-corrected and collapsed into unique sequences by a nearest-neighbor algorithm in which closely related sequences were merged to remove PCR and sequencing errors. To assign V, D and J gene segments, CDR3 sequences were aligned to IMGT reference sequences. For a sequence to be retained, a match of at least six nucleotides was required to both a V gene segment and a J gene segment. A rearrangement was called productive if the CDR3 had no stop codons and remained in frame with V and J, and every other rearrangement was called non-productive. CDR3 was defined by IMGT convention, running from the second conserved V-encoded cysteine to the conserved J-encoded phenylalanine. In an earlier analysis of around 600 of the donors, sequences lacking an unambiguous match to a single V gene segment were excluded. In an earlier analysis of several hundred of the donors, V segments were called functional above 56.7% productive rearrangements and were called segregating when the between-donor standard deviation exceeded 5%. A statistical classification framework was built for diagnosing cytomegalovirus status from the catalog of TCR beta chain sequences. In a later analysis, V and J genes were assigned by comparing TCR nucleotide sequences against IMGT/GENE-DB human TR gene sequences. A later analysis assigned CDR3 sequences and most-parsimonious VDJ recombination scenarios with the TCRdist pipeline. In a later analysis, each TCR beta chain was defined by its CDR3 amino acid sequence together with its V-gene family, and reads without a unique V-gene family were excluded. A later analysis removed several hundred highly shared, low-generation-probability nucleotide sequences to deal with suspected cross-contamination and a sequencing artifact. In a later analysis, a clonal expansion index for each public chain was calculated from normalized within-repertoire ranks of inferred template counts. In a later analysis, generation probabilities were computed using a VDJ recombination model fitted to out-of-frame rearrangements, and the results were checked against IGoR. In a later analysis, TCR-TCR, TCR-HLA and TCR-CMV co-occurrence was scored with hypergeometric tests, and a repertoire-size bias correction was applied to TCR pairs. To estimate false discovery rates, a later analysis permuted the HLA or CMV assignments 20 times. In a later analysis, co-occurring TCRs were grouped using DBSCAN, with TCRdist sequence similarity added in when clustering inside HLA-allele-positive subsets. Repertoires with fewer than 30,000 or more than 120,000 public chains were left out of co-occurrence clustering, as were about 5 repertoires with anomalous nucleotide sharing. The immuneACCESS repertoire file appears here via TCRdb, limited to in-frame rearrangements. These files lack a portion of the clones; in checked studies, under half of the deficit traces to unresolved V genes, and the cause of the others is not known. V, J and clone size were drawn from that table, and D and trimming were deduced from the DNA. The sample table contains roughly 150,000 clones; only one count was recorded for around 82% of them. 6.5% to 7.5% of the sample is taken by the ten largest.

The receptor was isolated from a woman in her forties or fifties in good health and CMV-seropositive. Recombination connected TRBV30 to TRBJ1-2; the best D guess is TRBD1, with 5 bases matching. What was sequenced was PBMCs. The DNA reads as follows: TGTGCCTGGACTTTGGTCGGGCAGGGCTATGGCTACACCTTC. It codes for CAWTLVGQGYGYTF.